The clone carrying this T cell receptor beta chain has a handful of counts. Its antigen is not known. These data are taken from a study of cytomegalovirus exposure and HLA in healthy donors. PCR primers comprised 60 Vbeta and 13 Jbeta primers. Only in-frame clones appear in the TCRdb table, and some are missing; sequencing was by immunoSEQ multiplex PCR. The sample lists 100,000 to 150,000 clones; roughly three quarters were seen once. The CDR3 totals 16 residues. Trimming cost V 5 bases and J 9 bases; bases outside gene matches: 13. CDR1 is SEHNR, CDR2 FQNEAQ, per germline (reference sequence). The study, taken as a whole, reports: Association of a missense DCLRE1C variant with TCR beta V- and J-gene trimming was reported in a later analysis.

Material: PBMCs. The sequence was collected from a male donor in good health and CMV-seronegative. The J gene is TRBJ2-5, the V gene TRBV7-9, with TRBD2 matching over 12 bases. The CDR3, as DNA: TGTGCCAGCAGCCTCAAGGCGGGACTAGCGGGTTCAGCCCAGTACTTC. Its translation: CASSLKAGLAGSAQYF.